The entry that follows covers one T cell receptor beta chain sequence. The antigen is not known. The sample is drawn from a study of T cell repertoires in cytomegalovirus infection. Germline assignment: CDR1 KGHSH and CDR2 LQKENI. The CDR3 covers 15 residues. Trimming removed 2 bases from V and 0 bases from J, with 5 bases in between. TCRdb re-called the reads with MiXCR, one entry per CDR3 protein. The sample includes about 890,000 distinct CDR3 sequences, around 30% of them seen just once. The material was cultured CD8+ T cells from PBMCs, obtained from culture after CMV antigen stimulation. This clonotype was obtained from a human donor in good health (CMV status not recorded). Some clones in this sample may be carry-over from other donors' samples. V usage is TRBV18 and J usage is TRBJ1-6; D remains ambiguous. The CDR3 sequence: CASSPKDSYNSPLHF. DNA for the CDR3: TGTGCCAGCTCACCAAAGGACTCCTATAATTCACCCCTCCACTTT.